This record looks at one T cell receptor (beta chain) sequence and its context. The data originate from a study of patients and donors after allogeneic stem cell transplantation. This CDR3 comprises 11 residues. The germline V gene has CDR1 SQVTM and CDR2 ANQGSEA. Trimming removed 1 base at V and 9 bases at J, with 9 bases between. One entry per CDR3 protein, called by TCRdb with MiXCR from the RT-PCR reads. The sample includes 900,000 to 1,000,000 distinct CDR3 sequences, about 20% of them seen just once. The TCR sequence derives from a human donor who was either an allogeneic HSCT recipient or a stem cell or donor lymphocyte infusion donor (not recorded which). It is not recorded whose cells these are; they may come from a transplant donor. The sequenced material came from blood, either unsorted or a sorted T cell fraction (not recorded which). The genes are TRBV29-1 and TRBJ1-2; D is unclear. The CDR3 sequence is CSVEGGFRYTF. The CDR3 nucleotides read TGCAGCGTTGAAGGAGGTTTTCGCTACACCTTC.